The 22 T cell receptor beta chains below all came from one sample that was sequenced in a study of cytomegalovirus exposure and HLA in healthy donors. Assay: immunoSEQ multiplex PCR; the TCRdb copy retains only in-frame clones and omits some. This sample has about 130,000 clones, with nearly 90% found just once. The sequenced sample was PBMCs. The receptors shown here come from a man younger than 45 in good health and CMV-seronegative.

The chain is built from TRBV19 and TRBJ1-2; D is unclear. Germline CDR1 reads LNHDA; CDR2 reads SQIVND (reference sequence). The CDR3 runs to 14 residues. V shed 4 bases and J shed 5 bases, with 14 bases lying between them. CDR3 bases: TGTGCCAGTAGTAGGGTGGAGGGCATATATGGCTACACCTTC. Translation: CASSRVEGIYGYTF.

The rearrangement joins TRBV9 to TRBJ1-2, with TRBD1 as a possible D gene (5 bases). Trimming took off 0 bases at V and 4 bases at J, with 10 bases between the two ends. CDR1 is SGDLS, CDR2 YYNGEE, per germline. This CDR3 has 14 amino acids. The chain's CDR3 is CASSVGSRAYGYTF. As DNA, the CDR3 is TGTGCCAGCAGCGTAGGGTCCAGGGCCTATGGCTACACCTTC.

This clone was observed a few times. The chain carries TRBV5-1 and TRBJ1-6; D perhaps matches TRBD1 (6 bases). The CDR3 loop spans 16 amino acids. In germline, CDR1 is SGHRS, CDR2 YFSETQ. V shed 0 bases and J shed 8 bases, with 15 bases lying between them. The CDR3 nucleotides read TGCGCCAGCAGCTTGGTCACCAGGGGCGCCGATTCACCCCTCCACTTT. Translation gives CASSLVTRGADSPLHF.

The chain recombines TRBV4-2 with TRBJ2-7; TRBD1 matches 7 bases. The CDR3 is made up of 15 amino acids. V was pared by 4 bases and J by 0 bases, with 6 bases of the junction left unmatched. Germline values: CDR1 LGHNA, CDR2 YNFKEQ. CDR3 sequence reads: CASSPRDSFSYEQYF. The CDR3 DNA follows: TGTGCCAGCAGCCCAAGGGACAGCTTCTCCTACGAGCAGTACTTC.

The CDR3 DNA sequence: TGTGCCAGCAGCACGTACCAGCGGGGCACAGATACGCAGTATTTT. This translates into CASSTYQRGTDTQYF. This chain links TRBV7-9 with TRBJ2-3; D perhaps matches TRBD2 (6 bases). Germline loops: CDR1 SEHNR, CDR2 FQNEAQ (reference sequence). The ends were cut back, 5 bases at V and 1 base at J, with 13 bases in the middle. This CDR3 has 15 residues.

Written as DNA, the CDR3 is TGTGCCAGCAGAAAGACAGGGAACTACGAGCAGTACTTC. Translation gives CASRKTGNYEQYF. This chain uses TRBV5-4 with TRBJ2-7; 7 bases are shared with TRBD1. The V gene end was trimmed by 5 bases and the J gene end by 3 bases; junction bases not matched to a gene: 5. Germline V gene lookup returns CDR1 SGHNT and CDR2 YYREEE (reference sequence). This CDR3 is 13 amino acids long.

The CDR3 reads CASSGVEYATGELFF. Here the CDR3 DNA reads TGTGCCAGCAGTGGGGTGGAGTACGCCACCGGGGAGCTGTTTTTT. The rearrangement joins TRBV2 to TRBJ2-2, with unresolved D. The V and J ends lost 4 bases and 4 bases respectively, with 13 bases between them. The CDR3 is 15 amino acids. CDR1 and CDR2 (germline): SNHLY, FYNNEI. The full variable domain, its missing parts supplied by reference TRBV2 and TRBJ2-2, is EPEVTQTPSHQVTQMGQEVILRCVPISNHLYFYWYRQILGQKVEFLVSFYNNEISEKSEIFDDQFSVERPDGSNFTLKIRSTKLEDSAMYFCASSGVEYATGELFFGEGSRLTVL.

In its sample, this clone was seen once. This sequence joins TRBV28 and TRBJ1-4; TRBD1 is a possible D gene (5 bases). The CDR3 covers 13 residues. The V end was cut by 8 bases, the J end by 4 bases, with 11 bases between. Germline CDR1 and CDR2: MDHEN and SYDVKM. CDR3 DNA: TGTGCCAGCGGGGGGACCGTTAATGAAAAACTGTTTTTT. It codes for CASGGTVNEKLFF.

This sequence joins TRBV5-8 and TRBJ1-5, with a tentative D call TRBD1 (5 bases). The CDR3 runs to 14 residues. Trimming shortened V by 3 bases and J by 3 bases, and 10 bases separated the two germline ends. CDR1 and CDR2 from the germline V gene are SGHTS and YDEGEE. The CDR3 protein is CASSSRVSNQPQHF. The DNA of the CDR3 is TGTGCCAGCAGCTCCAGGGTCTCCAATCAGCCCCAGCATTTT.

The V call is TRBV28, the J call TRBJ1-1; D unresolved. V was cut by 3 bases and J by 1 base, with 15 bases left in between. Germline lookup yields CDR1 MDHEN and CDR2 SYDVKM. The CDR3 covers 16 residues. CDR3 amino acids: CASSFFWAESNTEAFF. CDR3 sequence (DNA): TGTGCCAGCAGTTTCTTTTGGGCAGAATCGAACACTGAAGCTTTCTTT.

CDR3 sequence (DNA): TGTGCCAGCAGCCTGGCACCGGGACACACCTACGAGCAGTACTTC. Protein: CASSLAPGHTYEQYF. The rearrangement links TRBV7-8 to TRBJ2-7; tentatively, D is TRBD1 (6 bases). CDR1 is SGHVS, CDR2 FQNEAQ, per germline. V was trimmed by 5 bases and J by 2 bases, leaving 16 bases between them. The CDR3 has 15 amino acids.

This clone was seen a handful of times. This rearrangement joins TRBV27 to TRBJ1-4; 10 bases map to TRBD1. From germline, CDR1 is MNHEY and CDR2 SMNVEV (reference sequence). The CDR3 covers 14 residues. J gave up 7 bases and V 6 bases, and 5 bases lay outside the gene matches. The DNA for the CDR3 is TGTGCCAGCAGCTTCGACAGGGGGCGTGAAAAACTGTTTTTT. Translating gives CASSFDRGREKLFF.

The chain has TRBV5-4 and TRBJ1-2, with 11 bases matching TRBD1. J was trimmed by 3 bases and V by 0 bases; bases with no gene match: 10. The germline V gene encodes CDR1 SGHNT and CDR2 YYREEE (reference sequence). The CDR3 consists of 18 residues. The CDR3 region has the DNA TGTGCCAGCAGCTTGGGTAGCCCCCGGGACAGGGGGTACTATGGCTACACCTTC. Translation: CASSLGSPRDRGYYGYTF.

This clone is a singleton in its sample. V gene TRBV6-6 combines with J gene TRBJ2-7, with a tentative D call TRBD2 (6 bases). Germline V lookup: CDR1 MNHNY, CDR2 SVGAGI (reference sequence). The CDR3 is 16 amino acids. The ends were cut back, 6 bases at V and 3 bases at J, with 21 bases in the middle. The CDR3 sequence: CASRTNEWGEIYEQYF. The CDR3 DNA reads TGTGCCAGCAGGACGAACGAATGGGGGGAAATCTACGAGCAGTACTTC.

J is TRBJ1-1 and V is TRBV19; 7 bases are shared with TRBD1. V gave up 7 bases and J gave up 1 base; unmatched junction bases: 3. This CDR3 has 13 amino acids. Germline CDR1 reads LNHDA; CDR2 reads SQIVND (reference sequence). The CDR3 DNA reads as TGTGCCAGTACAGGGGGTGCGAACACTGAAGCTTTCTTT. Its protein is CASTGGANTEAFF.

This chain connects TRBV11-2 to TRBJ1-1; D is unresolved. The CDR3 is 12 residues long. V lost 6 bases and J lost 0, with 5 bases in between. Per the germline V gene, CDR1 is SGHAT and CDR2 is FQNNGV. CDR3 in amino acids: CASREMNTEAFF. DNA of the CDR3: TGTGCCAGCAGAGAGATGAACACTGAAGCTTTCTTT.

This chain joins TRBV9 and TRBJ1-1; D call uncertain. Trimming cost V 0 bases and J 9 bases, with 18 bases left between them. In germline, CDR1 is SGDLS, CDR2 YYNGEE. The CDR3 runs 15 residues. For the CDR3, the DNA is TGTGCCAGCAGCGTAGTCCTGGGCCAGAAGATGAAAGCTTTCTTT. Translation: CASSVVLGQKMKAFF.

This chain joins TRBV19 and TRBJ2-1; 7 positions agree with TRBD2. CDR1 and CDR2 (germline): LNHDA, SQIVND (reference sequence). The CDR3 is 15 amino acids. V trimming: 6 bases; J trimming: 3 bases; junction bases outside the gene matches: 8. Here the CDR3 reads CASRTSGANYNEQFF. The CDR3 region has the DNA TGTGCCAGTAGGACGAGCGGGGCCAACTACAATGAGCAGTTCTTC.

This CDR3 reads CASSATGQGNTIYF. The CDR3 DNA is TGTGCCAGCAGCGCAACGGGACAGGGAAACACCATATATTTT. The V and J genes are TRBV7-3 and TRBJ1-3; TRBD1 matches 7 bases. Unmatched junction bases numbered 5, after V lost 5 bases and J lost 4 bases. Germline CDR1 SGHTA, CDR2 FQGTGA. The CDR3 runs 14 residues. Full variable domain (missing parts from reference TRBV7-3 and TRBJ1-3): GAGVSQTPSNKVTEKGKYVELRCDPISGHTALYWYRQSLGQGPEFLIYFQGTGAADDSGLPNDRFFAVRPEGSVSTLKIQRTERGDSAVYLCASSATGQGNTIYFGEGSWLTVV.

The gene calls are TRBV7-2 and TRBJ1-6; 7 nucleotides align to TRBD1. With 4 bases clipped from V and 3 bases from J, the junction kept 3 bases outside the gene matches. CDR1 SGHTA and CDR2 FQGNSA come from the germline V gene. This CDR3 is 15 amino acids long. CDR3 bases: TGTGCCAGCAGCTCCCGACAGGGCTATAATTCACCCCTCCACTTT. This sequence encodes CASSSRQGYNSPLHF.

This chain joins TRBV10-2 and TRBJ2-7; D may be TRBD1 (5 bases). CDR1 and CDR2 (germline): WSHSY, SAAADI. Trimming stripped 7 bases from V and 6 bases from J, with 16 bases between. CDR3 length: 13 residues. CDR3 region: CASKGLWGSEQYF. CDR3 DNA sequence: TGCGCCAGCAAAGGCCTCTGGGGCTCCGAGCAGTACTTC.

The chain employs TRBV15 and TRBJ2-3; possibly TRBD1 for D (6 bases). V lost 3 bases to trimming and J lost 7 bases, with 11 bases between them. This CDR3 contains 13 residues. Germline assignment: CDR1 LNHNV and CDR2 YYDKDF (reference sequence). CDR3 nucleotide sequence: TGTGCCACCAGCAGGACGAGGGGGTATACGCAGTATTTT. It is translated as CATSRTRGYTQYF.